Below, 28 T cell receptor beta chains from the same sample are listed, as sequenced in a study of blood T cell repertoires in COVID-19. Clones were sequenced by immunoSEQ multiplex PCR, and TCRdb holds only the in-frame ones, with some missing. The sample holds around 230,000 clones, approximately 88% seen once. The sequenced sample consisted of PBMCs or T cells enriched from blood (not recorded which). The receptors were gathered from a man younger than 30 with acute COVID-19.

The V gene is TRBV14, the J gene TRBJ1-6; no firm D call. Per germline, CDR1 SGHDN and CDR2 FVKESK. CDR3 size: 15 residues. Trimming cost V 2 bases and J 13 bases, with 18 bases left between them. CDR3 coding DNA: TGTGCCAGCAGCCAACAACTGGGAGCCTCCGAGCCCCTCCACTTT. This translates into CASSQQLGASEPLHF. Full variable domain (outside the CDR3, taken from reference TRBV14 and TRBJ1-6): EAGVTQFPSHSVIEKGQTVTLRCDPISGHDNLYWYRRVMGKEIKFLLHFVKESKQDESGMPNNRFLAERTGGTYSTLKVQPAELEDSGVYFCASSQQLGASEPLHFGNGTRLTVT.

In its sample, this clone was seen a few times. The rearrangement joins TRBV28 to TRBJ1-4; D remains unclear. V was pared by 4 bases and J by 0 bases, with 9 bases between. This CDR3 has 15 amino acids. CDR1 is MDHEN and CDR2 is SYDVKM in the germline V gene. CDR3 DNA sequence: TGTGCCAGCAGTTCATCCACTGCAACTAATGAAAAACTGTTTTTT. Translating gives CASSSSTATNEKLFF. Drawing the rest from reference TRBV28 and TRBJ1-4, the complete variable domain is DVKVTQSSRYLVKRTGEKVFLECVQDMDHENMFWYRQDPGLGLRLIYFSYDVKMKEKGDIPEGYSVSREKKERFSLILESASTNQTSMYLCASSSSTATNEKLFFGSGTQLSVL.

The chain couples TRBV4-2 to TRBJ2-6, with TRBD2 matching over 11 bases. The CDR3 runs to 19 residues. Germline V gives CDR1 LGHNA, CDR2 YNFKEQ. V shed 4 bases, J shed 2 bases, and the junction held 10 bases outside the gene matches. The CDR3 region is CASSRQGTSGATGANVLTF. Written as DNA, the CDR3 is TGTGCCAGCAGCCGCCAAGGGACTAGCGGAGCCACTGGGGCCAACGTCCTGACTTTC.

This clone came up once. V usage is TRBV3-1 (or the pseudogene TRBV3-2) and J usage is TRBJ2-7; a possible D gene is TRBD2 (6 bases). The CDR3 runs to 13 residues. Germline assignment: CDR1 LGHDT and CDR2 YNNKEL (reference sequence). V lost 5 bases and J 2 bases, leaving 10 bases between the germline ends. CDR3 loop: CASSTGGTYEQYF. DNA of the CDR3: TGTGCCAGCAGCACCGGGGGAACCTACGAGCAGTACTTC.

The rearrangement links TRBV5-1 to TRBJ2-3, with TRBD1 matching 9 bases. The V and J ends lost 0 bases and 1 base, in that order; junction bases with no gene match: 6. Germline V lookup: CDR1 SGHRS, CDR2 YFSETQ. The CDR3 runs to 17 residues. The CDR3 DNA sequence: TGCGCCAGCAGCTTGGAATGGACAGGGGACCGCACAGATACGCAGTATTTT. Its translation: CASSLEWTGDRTDTQYF. The variable domain in full, with the rest retrieved from reference TRBV5-1 and TRBJ2-3, is KAGVTQTPRYLIKTRGQQVTLSCSPISGHRSVSWYQQTPGQGLQFLFEYFSETQRNKGNFPGRFSGRQFSNSRSEMNVSTLELGDSALYLCASSLEWTGDRTDTQYFGPGTRLTVL.

The chain has TRBV12-3 or TRBV12-4 and TRBJ2-7, with 7 bases matching TRBD2. The CDR3 length is 13 residues. J gave up 1 base and V 6 bases, and 3 bases lay outside the gene matches. The CDR3 spells CASRGGSSYEQYF. As DNA, the CDR3 is TGTGCCAGCAGAGGCGGGAGTTCCTACGAGCAGTACTTC.

This chain connects TRBV5-6 to TRBJ2-2; tentatively, D is TRBD1 (6 bases). The CDR3 length is 15 residues. Trimming pared 4 bases from V and 5 bases from J, leaving 15 bases between. From germline, CDR1 is SGHDT and CDR2 YYEEEE. CDR3 bases: TGTGCCAGCAGCATGACAGGAGTCGAAACCGGGGAGCTGTTTTTT. Translated, it gives CASSMTGVETGELFF. The whole variable domain, remainder taken from reference TRBV5-6 and TRBJ2-2, is DAGVTQSPTHLIKTRGQQVTLRCSPKSGHDTVSWYQQALGQGPQFIFQYYEEEERQRGNFPDRFSGHQFPNYSSELNVNALLLGDSALYLCASSMTGVETGELFFGEGSRLTVL.

This clone was seen a few times. CDR3 in DNA: TGTGCCACCAGTGATGGGACAGGGGGAGGAAACACTGAAGCTTTCTTT. Encoded protein: CATSDGTGGGNTEAFF. This rearrangement joins TRBV24-1 to TRBJ1-1, with 11 bases identical to TRBD1. This CDR3 has 16 amino acids. The germline V gene encodes CDR1 KGHDR and CDR2 SFDVKD. With 3 bases clipped from V and 2 bases from J, the junction kept 4 bases outside the gene matches.

This chain connects TRBV5-5 to TRBJ2-2; D is undetermined. Per germline, CDR1 SGHKS and CDR2 YYEKEE (reference sequence). Trimming took 0 bases from V and 3 from J, leaving 6 bases between them. The CDR3 contains 14 residues. Written as DNA, the CDR3 is TGTGCCAGCAGCTTGGACACCTACACCGGGGAGCTGTTTTTT. Protein: CASSLDTYTGELFF. Full variable domain (outside the CDR3, taken from reference TRBV5-5 and TRBJ2-2): DAGVTQSPTHLIKTRGQQVTLRCSPISGHKSVSWYQQVLGQGPQFIFQYYEKEERGRGNFPDRFSARQFPNYSSELNVNALLLGDSALYLCASSLDTYTGELFFGEGSRLTVL.

The chain uses TRBV27 and TRBJ2-7; TRBD2 agrees at 7 bases. CDR1 MNHEY and CDR2 SMNVEV come from the germline V gene (reference sequence). After removal of 3 bases from V and 0 bases from J, the junction contained 5 bases not matched to a gene. This CDR3 region has 15 residues. CDR3 residues: CASSFSLAVSYEQYF. Written as DNA, the CDR3 is TGTGCCAGCAGTTTCTCCCTAGCGGTCTCCTACGAGCAGTACTTC.

The table lists this clone with many counts. The chain is built from TRBV18 and TRBJ1-2; D is possibly TRBD1 (5 bases). This CDR3 has 15 amino acids. Trimming cost V 1 base and J 4 bases, with 13 bases left between them. Looked up from germline, CDR1 is KGHSH and CDR2 is LQKENI. The CDR3 loop is CASSPRERGGYGYTF. CDR3 nucleotides: TGTGCCAGCTCACCACGGGAAAGGGGTGGCTATGGCTACACCTTC. Drawing the rest from reference TRBV18 and TRBJ1-2, the complete variable domain is NAGVMQNPRHLVRRRGQEARLRCSPMKGHSHVYWYRQLPEEGLKFMVYLQKENIIDESGMPKERFSAEFPKEGPSILRIQQVVRGDSAAYFCASSPRERGGYGYTFGSGTRLTVV.

V is TRBV10-3 and J is TRBJ1-1; D not certain. Trimming left V 4 bases short and J 1 base short, with 10 bases between. This CDR3 has 14 residues. Per germline, CDR1 ENHRY and CDR2 SYGVKD. CDR3 sequence (DNA): TGTGCCATCAGTGGAGGCGGAAAGAACACTGAAGCTTTCTTT. As protein: CAISGGGKNTEAFF.

The chain recombines TRBV11-2 with TRBJ2-1; 8 nucleotides agree with TRBD2. V gave up 5 bases and J gave up 8 bases; unmatched junction bases: 11. Per the germline V gene, CDR1 is SGHAT and CDR2 is FQNNGV. The CDR3 length is 15 residues. The CDR3 DNA sequence: TGTGCCAGCAGCCCTAGGATGGGACTAGGTCATGAGCAGTTCTTC. It specifies CASSPRMGLGHEQFF.

This rearrangement joins TRBV28 to TRBJ2-7, with 8 bases aligning to TRBD1. Germline V gene sequence: CDR1 MDHEN, CDR2 SYDVKM. There are 14 residues in the CDR3. V shed 5 bases, J shed 5 bases, and the junction held 8 bases outside the gene matches. The CDR3 DNA follows: TGTGCCAGCAGTGTGCCGTCAGGGGGCAACGAGCAGTACTTC. Protein: CASSVPSGGNEQYF.

This chain uses TRBV19 with TRBJ1-3, with D perhaps TRBD1 (6 bases). Germline V gives CDR1 LNHDA, CDR2 SQIVND (reference sequence). This CDR3 is 14 amino acids long. V lost 7 bases and J 4 bases, leaving 14 bases between the germline ends. The DNA of the CDR3 is TGTGCCAGTACAATAGGGACACTCGGAAACACCATATATTTT. Its protein is CASTIGTLGNTIYF.

The J gene is TRBJ2-7, the V gene TRBV7-3; D remains unclear. Germline V gene sequence: CDR1 SGHTA, CDR2 FQGTGA. The CDR3 spans 12 residues. Trimming left V 2 bases short and J 1 base short, with 3 bases between. CDR3: CASSLSSYEQYF. Written as DNA, the CDR3 is TGTGCCAGCAGCTTATCTTCCTACGAGCAGTACTTC.

The V gene is TRBV24-1, the J gene TRBJ2-5; D perhaps matches TRBD1 (5 bases). There are 14 residues in the CDR3. The V gene lost 2 bases and the J gene lost 4 bases, with 10 bases spanning the gap. Germline CDR1 KGHDR, CDR2 SFDVKD. The CDR3 reads CATSDSDSGETQYF. CDR3 DNA sequence: TGTGCCACCAGTGATTCCGACAGTGGAGAGACCCAGTACTTC.

The chain carries TRBV2 and TRBJ2-2; D possibly corresponds to TRBD2 (5 bases). CDR1 SNHLY and CDR2 FYNNEI come from the germline V gene. Deletions cut 10 bases from V and 3 bases from J, with 12 bases between. There are 13 residues in the CDR3. The CDR3, as DNA: TGTGCCACGGGGAAAGGGTACACCGGGGAGCTGTTTTTT. Translated: CATGKGYTGELFF.

The chain uses TRBV24-1 and TRBJ2-2, with 7 bases lining up with TRBD2. The CDR3 is 11 amino acids. Germline-derived CDR1 and CDR2 are KGHDR and SFDVKD. V gave up 9 bases and J gave up 6 bases; unmatched junction bases: 0. DNA for the CDR3: TGTGCCACCGGGGGGGCCGGGGAGCTGTTTTTT. Amino acid sequence: CATGGAGELFF.

The chain uses TRBV29-1 and TRBJ2-7; 7 bases fit TRBD2. V lost 7 bases, J lost 4 bases, and 10 bases stayed unmatched. The CDR3 is 13 residues long. Germline CDR1 and CDR2: SQVTM and ANQGSEA. CDR3 nucleotide sequence: TGCAGCGCTGGGGGGGGGACCCAGTACGAGCAGTACTTC. This sequence encodes CSAGGGTQYEQYF.

The chain carries TRBV5-1 and TRBJ1-5, with 8 bases aligning to TRBD1. With 4 bases clipped from V and 4 bases from J, the junction kept 7 bases outside the gene matches. Looked up from germline, CDR1 is SGHRS and CDR2 is YFSETQ. The CDR3 has 15 amino acids. The CDR3 loop reads CASSPGTGPNQPQHF. DNA of the CDR3: TGCGCCAGCAGCCCCGGGACAGGCCCTAATCAGCCCCAGCATTTT.

There are a few counts of this clone. V gene TRBV6-5 combines with J gene TRBJ1-4; TRBD1 might be the D (6 bases). This CDR3 comprises 13 residues. CDR1 is MNHEY, CDR2 SVGAGI, per germline. The ends were cut back, 6 bases at V and 8 bases at J, with 13 bases in the middle. The CDR3 loop is CASRPTGYEKLFF. The CDR3 DNA is TGTGCCAGCAGGCCGACAGGTTACGAAAAACTGTTTTTT.

The gene calls are TRBV19 and TRBJ1-5; 7 nucleotides align to TRBD1. The germline CDR1 and CDR2 sequences are LNHDA and SQIVND (reference sequence). The CDR3 totals 15 residues. V lost 6 bases and J lost 5; bases outside the gene matches: 10. In DNA form, the CDR3 reads TGTGCCAGTAGCCTTTTGGGGCAGGGGGATCAGCCCCAGCATTTT. Translation gives CASSLLGQGDQPQHF.

The chain carries TRBV2 and TRBJ2-7, with 8 nucleotides matching TRBD1. CDR3 length: 12 amino acids. Germline loops: CDR1 SNHLY, CDR2 FYNNEI. The V and J ends lost 8 bases and 4 bases, in that order; junction bases with no gene match: 4. CDR3 bases: TGTGCCAGCCTGGGACAGGTGTACGAGCAGTACTTC. Translating it yields CASLGQVYEQYF.

CDR3 sequence reads: CASSYLGTGSGEQYF. The CDR3, as DNA: TGTGCCAGCAGTTACCTGGGGACAGGGTCGGGCGAGCAGTACTTC. This chain links TRBV6-5 with TRBJ2-7; 9 bases are a match to TRBD1. Looked up from germline, CDR1 is MNHEY and CDR2 is SVGAGI. With V trimmed by 2 bases and J by 6 bases, 8 bases remained unmatched. The CDR3 has 15 residues.

This clone was recorded once. The V and J genes are TRBV25-1 and TRBJ2-4, with a weak D call TRBD1 (6 bases). Germline V gives CDR1 MGHDK, CDR2 SYGVNS. The CDR3 runs to 18 residues. V was shortened by 3 bases and J by 0 bases, with 18 bases between the two germline ends. CDR3: CASSDNGEQGQAKNIQYF. CDR3 DNA sequence: TGTGCCAGCAGTGACAATGGTGAACAGGGCCAAGCCAAAAACATTCAGTACTTC.

The rearrangement joins TRBV6-6 to TRBJ2-7, with D maybe TRBD1 (6 bases). The ends were cut back, 6 bases at V and 3 bases at J, with 12 bases in the middle. The CDR3 contains 13 residues. The germline V gene encodes CDR1 MNHNY and CDR2 SVGAGI (reference sequence). This chain's CDR3 is CASRGDTIYEQYF. CDR3 coding DNA: TGTGCCAGCAGGGGGGACACAATCTACGAGCAGTACTTC.

The chain recombines TRBV27 with TRBJ1-2; D not resolved. Deletions cut 4 bases from V and 8 bases from J, with 14 bases between. Germline V gives CDR1 MNHEY, CDR2 SMNVEV (reference sequence). The CDR3 runs to 13 residues. In DNA form, the CDR3 reads TGTGCCAGCAGTTCGGAACCACTACGGGGCTACACCTTC. Its protein product is CASSSEPLRGYTF.